These T cell receptor beta chains were read from a single sample in a study of blood T cells in healthy people across ages. Each CDR3 protein is one row after TCRdb ran MiXCR on the 5' RACE reads. The sample includes approximately 290,000 distinct CDR3 sequences, around 29% of them seen just once. Sample: blood. These receptors were obtained from a woman between 65 and 79 years old in good health. CDR3s include the opening cysteine and the closing phenylalanine or tryptophan.

CDR3aa: CASASGESTDTQYF; v_gene: TRBV5-1
CDR3aa: CASSYRETGVKNIQYF; v_gene: TRBV6-5
CDR3aa: CASSFTGVAKNIQYF; v_gene: TRBV7-2
CDR3aa: CSARGGRDGNTEAFF; v_gene: TRBV20-1
CDR3aa: CASSPEQGALNGEQYF; v_gene: TRBV11-1
CDR3aa: CASSLISGGELFF; v_gene: TRBV12-3/TRBV12-4
CDR3aa: CSAGGLAGPDTQYF; v_gene: TRBV20-1
CDR3aa: CASSTGDYEQYF; v_gene: TRBV5-6
CDR3aa: CASSYMGLASYEQYF; v_gene: TRBV6-5
CDR3aa: CASSPQGKNIQYF; v_gene: TRBV27
CDR3aa: CASSLKATSRETQYF; v_gene: TRBV7-2
CDR3aa: CASSLYGDSSYEQYF; v_gene: TRBV5-1
CDR3aa: CSARYFMNTEAFF; v_gene: TRBV20-1
CDR3aa: CASSHRTGVRTEAFF; v_gene: TRBV11-1
CDR3aa: CASSPLFGELFF; v_gene: TRBV6-5
CDR3aa: CASSKNRGKGETQYF; v_gene: TRBV28
CDR3aa: CASSSASSYEQYF; v_gene: TRBV5-1
CDR3aa: CATSRNTGKTFF; v_gene: TRBV15
CDR3aa: CATSRGLDQPQHF; v_gene: TRBV15
CDR3aa: CASSGGGLVNEQFF; v_gene: TRBV3-1
CDR3aa: CASTYGGGEETQYF; v_gene: TRBV6-2/TRBV6-3
CDR3aa: CAISVLGNEQFF; v_gene: TRBV10-3
CDR3aa: CASSQGTDNEQFF; v_gene: TRBV3-1
CDR3aa: CASRPTSGKSGELFF; v_gene: TRBV5-1
CDR3aa: CASSLGGWGEKLFF; v_gene: TRBV7-2
CDR3aa: CASSQEGWGSDTQYF; v_gene: TRBV3-1
CDR3aa: CAISRARTGNNSPLHF; v_gene: TRBV10-3
CDR3aa: CASSIGTADTQYF; v_gene: TRBV19
CDR3aa: CASSLTMDRGGYTF; v_gene: TRBV5-1
CDR3aa: CASRPGTYNEQFF; v_gene: TRBV3-1
CDR3aa: CASSLVAGGRTSEAFF; v_gene: TRBV5-1
CDR3aa: CASSAMGGADF; v_gene: TRBV28
CDR3aa: CASKLRSLYEQYF; v_gene: TRBV2
CDR3aa: CASSSSTASYGYTF; v_gene: TRBV5-4
CDR3aa: CASSPLVGSGSTDTQYF; v_gene: TRBV27
CDR3aa: CASSDRVETQYF; v_gene: TRBV18
CDR3aa: CASSSNLGDEKLFF; v_gene: TRBV6-2/TRBV6-3
CDR3aa: CASSLLNRGKNEQYF; v_gene: TRBV28